A single sample is the source of the 20 T cell receptor beta chains below, sequenced in a study of a mutant IDH1 vaccine in newly diagnosed glioma. For these TCRs, the target antigens are not known. Time point in this sample: week 35, safety follow-up. A single vaccine dose contained 300 ug of mutant IDH1 20-mer peptide, and topical imiquimod was used with it. The repertoire was sequenced with immunoSEQ multiplex PCR; TCRdb's copy has only in-frame clones and lacks some. The sample lists 50,000 to 70,000 clones, 80% to 90% seen once, with roughly 4.5% in the top ten. The sample consisted of PBMCs, taken from a glioma patient whose treatment included an IDH1 peptide vaccine. The source is a man aged 30 to 39 with glioma.

The chain is built from TRBV15 and TRBJ1-5; the D gene is possibly TRBD1 (5 bases). Germline CDR1 reads LNHNV; CDR2 reads YYDKDF (reference sequence). Trimming shortened V by 1 base and J by 2 bases, and 6 bases separated the two germline ends. CDR3 size: 14 residues. The CDR3 DNA sequence: TGTGCCACCAGCAGAGGGGGGGGCAATCAGCCCCAGCATTTT. Translated: CATSRGGGNQPQHF. The full variable domain, with the rest looked up from reference TRBV15 and TRBJ1-5, is DAMVIQNPRYQVTQFGKPVTLSCSQTLNHNVMYWYQQKSSQAPKLLFHYYDKDFNNEADTPDNFQSRRPNTSFCFLDIRSPGLGDTAMYLCATSRGGGNQPQHFGDGTRLSIL.

By share, this clone counts as large (0.1 to 1%). The chain joins TRBV7-9 to TRBJ1-1; 7 nucleotides agree with TRBD1. The V segment lost 5 bases and the J segment 1 base; nucleotides outside the gene matches: 7. CDR1 SEHNR and CDR2 FQNEAQ come from the germline V gene (reference sequence). This CDR3 is 15 amino acids long. The CDR3 nucleotides are TGTGCCAGCAGCACCACAGGGGCTTGGAACACTGAAGCTTTCTTT. Protein product: CASSTTGAWNTEAFF. The complete variable domain, with remaining parts taken from reference TRBV7-9 and TRBJ1-1, reads DTGVSQNPRHKITKRGQNVTFRCDPISEHNRLYWYRQTLGQGPEFLTYFQNEAQLEKSRLLSDRFSAERPKGSFSTLEIQRTEQGDSAMYLCASSTTGAWNTEAFFGQGTRLTVV.

This clone is a singleton in its sample. The rearrangement uses TRBV7-9 and TRBJ2-7; D is possibly TRBD2 (6 bases). Germline CDR1 SEHNR, CDR2 FQNEAQ (reference sequence). V dropped 0 bases and J dropped 3 bases, with 9 bases sitting between them. The CDR3 length is 14 residues. The chain's CDR3 is CASSLASGFYEQYF. In nucleotides, the CDR3 is TGTGCCAGCAGCTTAGCTAGCGGCTTCTACGAGCAGTACTTC.

The chain carries TRBV25-1 and TRBJ2-3; D is possibly TRBD1 or TRBD2 (6 bases each). Germline lookup yields CDR1 MGHDK and CDR2 SYGVNS. The CDR3 runs to 16 residues. V was pared by 8 bases and J by 2 bases, with 20 bases between. The CDR3 nucleotides are TGTGCCAGCTCTGCGGGACATTTCTATTTCACAGATACGCAGTATTTT. Encoded protein: CASSAGHFYFTDTQYF. Full variable domain (missing parts from reference TRBV25-1 and TRBJ2-3): EADIYQTPRYLVIGTGKKITLECSQTMGHDKMYWYQQDPGMELHLIHYSYGVNSTEKGDLSSESTVSRIRTEHFPLTLESARPSHTSQYLCASSAGHFYFTDTQYFGPGTRLTVL.

V is TRBV9 and J is TRBJ1-4; the D gene is possibly TRBD1 (5 bases). This CDR3 has 15 amino acids. V was pared by 3 bases and J by 0 bases, with 9 bases between. Germline V gene data show CDR1 as SGDLS and CDR2 as YYNGEE. CDR3 region: CASSAGGATNEKLFF. The CDR3, as DNA: TGTGCCAGCAGCGCGGGGGGTGCAACTAATGAAAAACTGTTTTTT.

CDR3 nucleotides: TGTGCCAGCAAGACAGGGGCAACTGGGGCCAACGTCCTGACTTTC. Protein product: CASKTGATGANVLTF. This sequence joins TRBV28 and TRBJ2-6; 8 bases line up with TRBD1. The CDR3 is 15 amino acids. The V gene's germline CDR1 is MDHEN and CDR2 SYDVKM. J was trimmed by 2 bases and V by 7 bases; bases with no gene match: 4. Full variable domain (rest looked up from reference TRBV28 and TRBJ2-6): DVKVTQSSRYLVKRTGEKVFLECVQDMDHENMFWYRQDPGLGLRLIYFSYDVKMKEKGDIPEGYSVSREKKERFSLILESASTNQTSMYLCASKTGATGANVLTFGAGSRLTVL.

The chain combines TRBV11-2 with TRBJ2-1; D gene unclear. Germline V CDR1 and CDR2: SGHAT, FQNNGV. Trimming left V 7 bases short and J 0 bases short, with 13 bases between. The CDR3 is 15 residues long. DNA for the CDR3: TGTGCCAGCACTCACACCCCAAGCTCCTACAATGAGCAGTTCTTC. Protein product: CASTHTPSSYNEQFF.

V is TRBV19 and J is TRBJ1-1, with a weak D call TRBD1 (6 bases). CDR1 and CDR2 from the germline V gene are LNHDA and SQIVND (reference sequence). V lost 3 bases, J lost 7 bases, and 27 bases lay in between. This CDR3 comprises 18 residues. The CDR3 DNA reads as TGTGCCAGTAGTATTGGAAACGGACAGTTACTATTGGGGGTTGAAGCTTTCTTT. Its translation is CASSIGNGQLLLGVEAFF.

The rearrangement joins TRBV6-5 to TRBJ2-7; D is unresolved. This CDR3 comprises 14 residues. The germline V gene encodes CDR1 MNHEY and CDR2 SVGAGI. V was cut by 6 bases and J by 2 bases, with 14 bases left in between. DNA of the CDR3: TGTGCCAGCAGCCGGGTCTATGGGGCCTACGAGCAGTACTTC. Its translation is CASSRVYGAYEQYF.

The chain couples TRBV6-5 to TRBJ1-1; 9 bases align to TRBD1. Losses at the gene ends were 0 bases for V and 4 bases for J; bases not matched to a gene: 3. This CDR3 contains 15 residues. Germline assignment: CDR1 MNHEY and CDR2 SVGAGI. In nucleotides, the CDR3 is TGTGCCAGCAGTTACTCCCGGACAGGGGCCACTGAAGCTTTCTTT. Amino acids: CASSYSRTGATEAFF.

V and J are TRBV5-1 and TRBJ2-5; D may be TRBD1 (6 bases). The CDR3 runs to 15 residues. From germline, CDR1 is SGHRS and CDR2 YFSETQ. Between the trimmed V and J ends, which lost 2 bases and 5 bases, there was a span of 16 bases. The CDR3 sequence: CASSFWSGAKETQYF. The DNA for the CDR3 is TGCGCCAGCAGCTTTTGGTCAGGGGCTAAGGAGACCCAGTACTTC.

The chain employs TRBV29-1 and TRBJ2-2; D is uncertain. V dropped 5 bases and J dropped 0 bases, with 10 bases sitting between them. Germline lookup yields CDR1 SQVTM and CDR2 ANQGSEA. The CDR3 sequence is 14 residues long. The CDR3 coding sequence is TGCAGCGTTCTAAGCAAATCGAACACCGGGGAGCTGTTTTTT. This sequence encodes CSVLSKSNTGELFF.

V is TRBV7-9 and J is TRBJ1-6; D unresolved. Trimming stripped 5 bases from V and 4 bases from J, with 15 bases between. Germline V gene lookup returns CDR1 SEHNR and CDR2 FQNEAQ (reference sequence). This CDR3 comprises 16 residues. The CDR3 bases are TGTGCCAGCAGCGGTGGTCCTAACGCATATAATTCACCCCTCCACTTT. Residues: CASSGGPNAYNSPLHF.

In this sample, this clone turned up a few times. The chain combines TRBV19 with TRBJ1-1; TRBD1 agrees at 7 bases. The CDR3 extends over 14 amino acids. V lost 6 bases, J lost 8 bases, and 12 bases stayed unmatched. CDR1 and CDR2 (germline): LNHDA, SQIVND (reference sequence). CDR3 DNA: TGTGCCAGTAGAAGAGGAGGGGGCCGGGTCGAAGCTTTCTTT. Amino acids: CASRRGGGRVEAFF.

V usage is TRBV29-1 and J usage is TRBJ2-5; 10 positions match TRBD1. This CDR3 is 15 amino acids long. Trimming at V came to 7 bases and at J to 1 base, leaving 9 bases not matched to a gene. Per the germline V gene, CDR1 is SQVTM and CDR2 is ANQGSEA. CDR3 sequence reads: CSDLGDRGGQETQYF. DNA of the CDR3: TGCAGCGACCTTGGGGACAGGGGTGGCCAAGAGACCCAGTACTTC. The whole variable domain, filled in from reference TRBV29-1 and TRBJ2-5, reads SAVISQKPSRDICQRGTSLTIQCQVDSQVTMMFWYRQQPGQSLTLIATANQGSEATYESGFVIDKFPISRPNLTFSTLTVSNMSPEDSSIYLCSDLGDRGGQETQYFGPGTRLLVL.

The V call is TRBV18, the J call TRBJ2-6; tentatively, D is TRBD1 (6 bases). V was cut by 7 bases and J by 4 bases, with 20 bases left in between. The germline V gene encodes CDR1 KGHSH and CDR2 LQKENI. The CDR3 is made up of 17 amino acids. The CDR3 DNA follows: TGTGCCAGCTACCCGGGACAAGAGACTTCGGGGGCCAACGTCCTGACTTTC. It is translated as CASYPGQETSGANVLTF.

V and J are TRBV10-1 and TRBJ1-2; perhaps TRBD1 as D (6 bases). V was pared by 9 bases and J by 8 bases, with 19 bases between. The CDR3 is 13 residues long. Germline loops: CDR1 WNHNN, CDR2 SYGVQD (reference sequence). In nucleotides, the CDR3 is TGCGCCAGTTCCCGGGACACCCGGTGGGGCTACACCTTC. This gives the protein CASSRDTRWGYTF.

The chain recombines TRBV7-6 with TRBJ2-5, with 7 bases lining up with TRBD2. The CDR3 extends over 14 amino acids. Germline CDR1 SGHVS, CDR2 FNYEAQ. V lost 4 bases and J lost 5; bases outside the gene matches: 7. CDR3 protein: CASSYRLAAETQYF. The CDR3 DNA follows: TGTGCCAGCAGCTATAGACTAGCTGCCGAGACCCAGTACTTC.

This clone was recorded a few times. Here the CDR3 DNA reads TGTGCCAGTAGTATAGCGGTCACAGTAAACACTGAAGCTTTCTTT. Translation gives CASSIAVTVNTEAFF. The chain uses TRBV19 and TRBJ1-1; D gene unclear. V was clipped by 1 base and J by 2 bases, with 11 bases between them. This CDR3 region has 15 residues. Germline assignment: CDR1 LNHDA and CDR2 SQIVND (reference sequence).

This chain connects TRBV28 to TRBJ1-3, with unresolved D. The CDR3 is 14 residues long. The V end was cut by 6 bases, the J end by 0 bases, with 9 bases between. Germline CDR1 MDHEN, CDR2 SYDVKM. The DNA for the CDR3 is TGTGCCAGCAGGACGAGCCTCTCTGGAAACACCATATATTTT. Amino acids: CASRTSLSGNTIYF.